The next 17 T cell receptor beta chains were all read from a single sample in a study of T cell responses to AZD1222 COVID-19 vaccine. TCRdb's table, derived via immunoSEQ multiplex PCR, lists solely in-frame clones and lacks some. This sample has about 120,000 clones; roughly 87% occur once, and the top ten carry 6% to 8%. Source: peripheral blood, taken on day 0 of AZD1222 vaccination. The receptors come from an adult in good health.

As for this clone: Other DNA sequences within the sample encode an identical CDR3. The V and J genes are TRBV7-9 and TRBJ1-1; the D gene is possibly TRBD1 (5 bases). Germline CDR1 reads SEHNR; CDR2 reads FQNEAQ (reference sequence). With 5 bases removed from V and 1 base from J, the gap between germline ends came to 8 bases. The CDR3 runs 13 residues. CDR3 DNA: TGTGCCAGCAGCCTTACAGGGAACACTGAAGCTTTCTTT. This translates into CASSLTGNTEAFF.

CDR3 in amino acids: CASSQVGKVNYGYTF. Here the CDR3 DNA reads TGTGCCAGCAGCCAAGTTGGCAAGGTTAACTATGGCTACACCTTC. This chain joins TRBV4-2 and TRBJ1-2; the D is unclear. The V and J ends lost 1 base and 1 base respectively, with 10 bases between them. Germline V gives CDR1 LGHNA, CDR2 YNFKEQ. This CDR3 is 15 amino acids long.

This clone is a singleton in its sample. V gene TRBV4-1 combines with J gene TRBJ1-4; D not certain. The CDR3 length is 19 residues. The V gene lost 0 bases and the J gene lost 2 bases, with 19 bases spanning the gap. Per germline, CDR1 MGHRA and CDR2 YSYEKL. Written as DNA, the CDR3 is TGCGCCAGCAGCCAAGAAGATGTGGCCGGGCACGGGACTAATGAAAAACTGTTTTTT. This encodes CASSQEDVAGHGTNEKLFF.

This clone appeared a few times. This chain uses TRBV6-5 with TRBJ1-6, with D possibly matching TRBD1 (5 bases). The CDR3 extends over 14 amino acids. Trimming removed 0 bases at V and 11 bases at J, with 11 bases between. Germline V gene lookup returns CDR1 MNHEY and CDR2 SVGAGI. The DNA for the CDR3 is TGTGCCAGCAGTTACTCGGAGGGGACCCCACCCCTCCACTTT. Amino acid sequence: CASSYSEGTPPLHF.

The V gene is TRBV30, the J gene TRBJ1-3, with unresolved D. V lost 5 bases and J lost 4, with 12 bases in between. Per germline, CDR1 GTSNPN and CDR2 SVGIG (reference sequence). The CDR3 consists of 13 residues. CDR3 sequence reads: CAWARGSGNTIYF. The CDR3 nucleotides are TGTGCCTGGGCGAGAGGGTCGGGAAACACCATATATTTT.

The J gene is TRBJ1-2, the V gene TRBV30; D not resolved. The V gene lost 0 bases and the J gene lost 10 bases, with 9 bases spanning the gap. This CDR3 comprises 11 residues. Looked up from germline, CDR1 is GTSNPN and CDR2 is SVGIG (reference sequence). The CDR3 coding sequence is TGTGCCTGGAGTGTACTGACCTCCTACACCTTC. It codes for CAWSVLTSYTF.

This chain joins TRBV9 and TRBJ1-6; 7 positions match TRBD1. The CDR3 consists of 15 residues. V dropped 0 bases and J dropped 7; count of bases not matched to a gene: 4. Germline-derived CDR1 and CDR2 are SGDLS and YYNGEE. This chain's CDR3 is CASSVAGTDNSPLHF. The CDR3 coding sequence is TGTGCCAGCAGCGTAGCCGGGACAGACAATTCACCCCTCCACTTT. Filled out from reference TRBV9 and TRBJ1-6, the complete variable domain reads DSGVTQTPKHLITATGQRVTLRCSPRSGDLSVYWYQQSLDQGLQFLIQYYNGEERAKGNILERFSAQQFPDLHSELNLSSLELGDSALYFCASSVAGTDNSPLHFGNGTRLTVT.

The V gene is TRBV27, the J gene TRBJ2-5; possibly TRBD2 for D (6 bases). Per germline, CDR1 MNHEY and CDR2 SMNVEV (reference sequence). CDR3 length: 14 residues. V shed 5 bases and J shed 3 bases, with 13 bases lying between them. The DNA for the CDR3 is TGTGCCAGCAGTCCCCAGACTAGTAAAGAGACCCAGTACTTC. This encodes CASSPQTSKETQYF.

The CDR3 nucleotides read TGTGCCAGGGGGACAGGGGGCGACGAGCAGTACTTC. Protein product: CARGTGGDEQYF. The chain carries TRBV2 and TRBJ2-7; TRBD1 matches 12 bases. CDR1 and CDR2 (germline): SNHLY, FYNNEI. The junction had 2 bases not matched to a gene; V was cut back by 9 bases and J by 5 bases. CDR3 length equals 12 residues.

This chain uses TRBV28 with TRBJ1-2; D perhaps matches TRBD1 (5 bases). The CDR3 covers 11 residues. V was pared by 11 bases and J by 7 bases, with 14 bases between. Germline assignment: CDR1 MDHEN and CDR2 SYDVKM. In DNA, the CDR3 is TGTGCCGGGGGGGGTCAGGGTGGCTACACCTTC. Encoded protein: CAGGGQGGYTF.

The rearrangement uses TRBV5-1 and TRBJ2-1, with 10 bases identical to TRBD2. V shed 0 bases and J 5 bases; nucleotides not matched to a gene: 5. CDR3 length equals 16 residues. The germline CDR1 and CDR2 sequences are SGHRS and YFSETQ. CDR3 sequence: CASSLEGGLADNEQFF. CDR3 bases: TGCGCCAGCAGCTTGGAAGGAGGACTAGCGGACAATGAGCAGTTCTTC.

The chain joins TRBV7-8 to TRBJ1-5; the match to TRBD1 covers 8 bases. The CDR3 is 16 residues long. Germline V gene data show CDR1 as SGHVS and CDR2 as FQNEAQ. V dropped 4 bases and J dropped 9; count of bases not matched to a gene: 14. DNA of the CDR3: TGTGCCAGCAGCTCACCCACCGGGACAGGCGAACGGCCCCAGCATTTT. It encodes CASSSPTGTGERPQHF.

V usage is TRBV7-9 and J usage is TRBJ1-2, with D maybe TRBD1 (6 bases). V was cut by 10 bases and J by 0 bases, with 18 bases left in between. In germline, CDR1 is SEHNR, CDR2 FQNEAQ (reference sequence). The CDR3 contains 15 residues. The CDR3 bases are TGTGCCACGGAACTTCAGGGGATAGCTAACTATGGCTACACCTTC. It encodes CATELQGIANYGYTF.

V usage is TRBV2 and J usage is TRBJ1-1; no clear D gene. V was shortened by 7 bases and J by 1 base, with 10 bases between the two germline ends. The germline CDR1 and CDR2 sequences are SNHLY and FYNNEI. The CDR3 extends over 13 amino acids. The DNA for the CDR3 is TGTGCCAGCACCCGGGGAGGGAACACTGAAGCTTTCTTT. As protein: CASTRGGNTEAFF. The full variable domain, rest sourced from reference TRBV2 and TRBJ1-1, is EPEVTQTPSHQVTQMGQEVILRCVPISNHLYFYWYRQILGQKVEFLVSFYNNEISEKSEIFDDQFSVERPDGSNFTLKIRSTKLEDSAMYFCASTRGGNTEAFFGQGTRLTVV.

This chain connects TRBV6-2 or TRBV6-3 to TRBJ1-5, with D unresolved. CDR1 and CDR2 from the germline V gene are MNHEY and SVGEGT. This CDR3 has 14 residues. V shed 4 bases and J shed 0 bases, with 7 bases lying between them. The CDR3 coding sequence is TGTGCCAGCAGTTCCGCCAATAGCAATCAGCCCCAGCATTTT. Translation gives CASSSANSNQPQHF.

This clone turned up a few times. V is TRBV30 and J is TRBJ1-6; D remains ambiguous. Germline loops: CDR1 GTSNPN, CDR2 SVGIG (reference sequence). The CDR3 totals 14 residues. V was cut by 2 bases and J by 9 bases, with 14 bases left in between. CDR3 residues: CAWSLLTGSSPLHF. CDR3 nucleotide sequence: TGTGCCTGGAGTCTGCTGACCGGGAGTTCACCCCTCCACTTT.

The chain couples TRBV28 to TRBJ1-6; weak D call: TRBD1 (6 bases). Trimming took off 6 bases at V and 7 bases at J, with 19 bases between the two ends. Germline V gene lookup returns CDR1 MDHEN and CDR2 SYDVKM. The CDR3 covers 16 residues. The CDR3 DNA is TGTGCCAGCAGCCGTCCGGAGGACAGCAAAAATTCACCCCTCCACTTT. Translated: CASSRPEDSKNSPLHF. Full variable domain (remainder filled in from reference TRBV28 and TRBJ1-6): DVKVTQSSRYLVKRTGEKVFLECVQDMDHENMFWYRQDPGLGLRLIYFSYDVKMKEKGDIPEGYSVSREKKERFSLILESASTNQTSMYLCASSRPEDSKNSPLHFGNGTRLTVT.